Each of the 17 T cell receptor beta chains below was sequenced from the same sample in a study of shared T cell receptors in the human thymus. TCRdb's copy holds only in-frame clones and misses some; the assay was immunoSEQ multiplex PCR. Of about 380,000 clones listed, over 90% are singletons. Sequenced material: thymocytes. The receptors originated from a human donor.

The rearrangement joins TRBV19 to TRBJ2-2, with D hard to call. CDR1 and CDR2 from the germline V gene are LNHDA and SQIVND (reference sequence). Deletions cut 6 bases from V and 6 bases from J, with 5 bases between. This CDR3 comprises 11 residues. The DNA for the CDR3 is TGTGCCAGTAGACTTGCCGGGGAGCTGTTTTTT. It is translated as CASRLAGELFF.

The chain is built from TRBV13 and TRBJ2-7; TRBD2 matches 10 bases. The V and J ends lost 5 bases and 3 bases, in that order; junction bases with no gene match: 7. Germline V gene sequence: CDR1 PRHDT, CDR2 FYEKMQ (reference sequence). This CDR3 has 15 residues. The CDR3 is CASSPSGLAHYEQYF. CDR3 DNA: TGTGCCAGCAGCCCCTCGGGACTAGCGCACTACGAGCAGTACTTC.

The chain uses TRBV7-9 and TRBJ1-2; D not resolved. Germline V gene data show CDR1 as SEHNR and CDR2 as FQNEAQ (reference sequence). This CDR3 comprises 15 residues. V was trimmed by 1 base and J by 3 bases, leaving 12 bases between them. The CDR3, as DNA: TGTGCCAGCAGCTTAGGATATAGGGTGGACTATGGCTACACCTTC. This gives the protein CASSLGYRVDYGYTF.

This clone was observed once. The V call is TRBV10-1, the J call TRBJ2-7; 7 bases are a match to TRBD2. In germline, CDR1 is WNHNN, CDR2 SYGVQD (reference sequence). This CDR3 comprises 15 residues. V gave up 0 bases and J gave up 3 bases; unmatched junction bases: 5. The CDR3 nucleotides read TGCGCCAGCAGTGAGTCAACGGGACTACGCTACGAGCAGTACTTC. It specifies CASSESTGLRYEQYF.

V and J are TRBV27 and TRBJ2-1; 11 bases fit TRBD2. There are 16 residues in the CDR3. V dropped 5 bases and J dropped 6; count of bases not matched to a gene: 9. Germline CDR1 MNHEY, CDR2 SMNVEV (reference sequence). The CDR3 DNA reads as TGTGCCAGCAGTAGCATAGCGGGAGGGGCCTCCAATGAGCAGTTCTTC. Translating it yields CASSSIAGGASNEQFF.

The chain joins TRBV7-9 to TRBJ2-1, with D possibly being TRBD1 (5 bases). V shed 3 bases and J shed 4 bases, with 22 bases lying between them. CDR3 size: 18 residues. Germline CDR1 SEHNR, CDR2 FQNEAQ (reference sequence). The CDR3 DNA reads TGTGCCAGCAGCTTTTTGATGGCCCCAGGGTTGGGGTACAATGAGCAGTTCTTC. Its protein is CASSFLMAPGLGYNEQFF.

The CDR3: CASSQDKKAGGPKGGKNIQYF. The CDR3 nucleotides read TGCGCCAGCAGCCAAGATAAAAAGGCGGGAGGGCCTAAGGGGGGCAAAAACATTCAGTACTTC. The rearrangement links TRBV4-3 to TRBJ2-4, with TRBD2 matching 9 bases. CDR1 and CDR2 from the germline V gene are LGHNA and YSLEER. Trimming at V came to 0 bases and at J to 3 bases, leaving 18 bases not matched to a gene. This CDR3 is 21 amino acids long.

CDR3 DNA: TGCGCCAGCAGTGAGCACACAGGGGACTACGAGCAGTACTTC. This gives the protein CASSEHTGDYEQYF. This chain links TRBV10-1 with TRBJ2-7; 7 nucleotides line up with TRBD1. This CDR3 is built from 14 residues. Germline V gene data show CDR1 as WNHNN and CDR2 as SYGVQD (reference sequence). J was trimmed by 3 bases and V by 2 bases; bases with no gene match: 4.

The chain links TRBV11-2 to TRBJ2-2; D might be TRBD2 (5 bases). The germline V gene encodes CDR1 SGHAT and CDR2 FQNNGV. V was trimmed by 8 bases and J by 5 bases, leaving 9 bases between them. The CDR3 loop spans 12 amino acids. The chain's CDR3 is CASLGETGELFF. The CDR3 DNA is TGTGCCAGCCTGGGAGAAACCGGGGAGCTGTTTTTT.

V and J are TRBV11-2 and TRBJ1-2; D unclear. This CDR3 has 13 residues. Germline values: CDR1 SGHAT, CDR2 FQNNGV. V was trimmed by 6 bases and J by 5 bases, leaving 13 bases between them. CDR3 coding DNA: TGTGCCAGCAGTCCCACGACCCCATATGGCTACACCTTC. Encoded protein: CASSPTTPYGYTF.

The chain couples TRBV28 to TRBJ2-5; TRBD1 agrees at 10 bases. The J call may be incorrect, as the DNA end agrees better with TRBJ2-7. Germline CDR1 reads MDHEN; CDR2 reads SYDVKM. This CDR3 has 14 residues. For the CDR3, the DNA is TGTGCCAGCAGGAGAAGACAGGGGGCGCACGAGCAGTACTTC. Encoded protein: CASRRRQGAHEQYF.

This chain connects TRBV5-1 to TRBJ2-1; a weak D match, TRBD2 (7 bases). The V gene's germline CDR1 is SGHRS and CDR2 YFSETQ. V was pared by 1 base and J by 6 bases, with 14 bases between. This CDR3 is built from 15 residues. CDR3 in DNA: TGCGCCAGCAGCTTGTCACAGGGAGGGAGCAATGAGCAGTTCTTC. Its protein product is CASSLSQGGSNEQFF. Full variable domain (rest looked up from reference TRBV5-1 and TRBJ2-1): KAGVTQTPRYLIKTRGQQVTLSCSPISGHRSVSWYQQTPGQGLQFLFEYFSETQRNKGNFPGRFSGRQFSNSRSEMNVSTLELGDSALYLCASSLSQGGSNEQFFGPGTRLTVL.

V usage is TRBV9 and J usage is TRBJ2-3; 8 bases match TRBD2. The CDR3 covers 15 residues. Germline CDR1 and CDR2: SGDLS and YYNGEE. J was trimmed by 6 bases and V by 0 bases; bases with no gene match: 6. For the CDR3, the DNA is TGTGCCAGCAGCGTAGAGCGAGCGGGAGAGGATACGCAGTATTTT. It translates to CASSVERAGEDTQYF.

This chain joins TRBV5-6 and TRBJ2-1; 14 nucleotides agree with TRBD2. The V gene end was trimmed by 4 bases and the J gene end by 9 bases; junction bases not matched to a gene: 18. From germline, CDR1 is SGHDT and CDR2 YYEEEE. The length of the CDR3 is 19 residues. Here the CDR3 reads CASSPTGGSTSGRDGEQFF. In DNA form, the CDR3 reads TGTGCCAGCAGCCCGACAGGGGGTTCGACTAGCGGGAGGGACGGTGAGCAGTTCTTC.

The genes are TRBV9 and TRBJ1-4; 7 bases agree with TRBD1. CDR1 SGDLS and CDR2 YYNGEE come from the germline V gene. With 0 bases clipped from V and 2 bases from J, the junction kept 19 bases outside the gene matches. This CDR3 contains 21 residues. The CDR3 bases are TGTGCCAGCAGCGTAGCTACAGGGGTGCACAGGGAAAGAGGGACTAATGAAAAACTGTTTTTT. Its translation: CASSVATGVHRERGTNEKLFF.

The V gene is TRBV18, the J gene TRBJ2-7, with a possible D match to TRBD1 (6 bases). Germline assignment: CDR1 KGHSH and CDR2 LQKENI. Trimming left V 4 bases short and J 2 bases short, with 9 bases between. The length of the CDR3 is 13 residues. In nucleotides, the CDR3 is TGTGCCAGCTCACTCCGGGACACCTACGAGCAGTACTTC. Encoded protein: CASSLRDTYEQYF.

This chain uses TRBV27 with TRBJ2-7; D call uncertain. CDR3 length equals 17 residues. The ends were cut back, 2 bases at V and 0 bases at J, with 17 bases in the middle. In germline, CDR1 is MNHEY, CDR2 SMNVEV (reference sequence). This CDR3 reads CASSLVARGSPSYEQYF. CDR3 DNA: TGTGCCAGCAGTTTAGTGGCTCGTGGGTCCCCCTCCTACGAGCAGTACTTC.